This T cell receptor beta chain was documented in a study of T cells in Graves' hyperthyroidism and ophthalmopathy. Findings of the study overall: Blood also showed most of the thyroid clonotypes that were expanded above 0.001. Patients with ophthalmopathy were separated from those with stable hyperthyroidism by a 13 V-J model.

Germline-derived CDR1 and CDR2 are SNHLY and FYNNEI. Trimming took 5 bases from V and 0 from J, leaving 13 bases between them. This CDR3 has 15 amino acids. Regions amplified from RNA transcripts were the TCR beta CDR3 regions. The primer set for the first-round RT-PCR of the TCR CDR3 was HTBI. TCRdb called the multiplex PCR reads again in MiXCR, with one record for every CDR3 protein. The data hold around 440,000 distinct CDR3 sequences, with approximately 14% observed a single time. Clinicians diagnosed patients from clinical symptoms, serum thyroxine and TRAb, thyroid ultrasound and orbital computed tomography. The authors obtained PBMCs from about 9 ml of fresh peripheral blood. At least ten counts were recorded for this clonotype. The antigen remains unidentified.

This TCR came from a woman between 18 and 29 years old with Graves' hyperthyroidism. Sequencing was carried out using blood. The chain is built from TRBV2 and TRBJ2-5, with D tentatively TRBD2 (6 bases). The CDR3 DNA is TGTGCCAGCAGTCCTCGGGACTGGGACCAAGAGACCCAGTACTTC. Its translation: CASSPRDWDQETQYF.